The T cell receptor (beta chain) described here comes from a study of blood T cell repertoires in COVID-19. The germline gives CDR1 LGHDT, CDR2 YNNKEL (reference sequence). This CDR3 has 14 residues. Trimming removed 0 bases at V and 5 bases at J, with 10 bases between. TCRdb keeps only in-frame clones here, not all; method: immunoSEQ multiplex PCR. The table records some 340,000 clones, over 75% of them present only once. Sequenced sample: PBMCs or T cells enriched from blood (not recorded which). The origin of this receptor is a woman aged 25 to 39 who had recovered from COVID-19. The chain joins TRBV3-1 (or the pseudogene TRBV3-2) to TRBJ2-5, with a possible D match to TRBD2 (6 bases). The CDR3 coding sequence is TGTGCCAGCAGCCAAGATGCCGGGGGTGAGACCCAGTACTTC. It encodes CASSQDAGGETQYF.